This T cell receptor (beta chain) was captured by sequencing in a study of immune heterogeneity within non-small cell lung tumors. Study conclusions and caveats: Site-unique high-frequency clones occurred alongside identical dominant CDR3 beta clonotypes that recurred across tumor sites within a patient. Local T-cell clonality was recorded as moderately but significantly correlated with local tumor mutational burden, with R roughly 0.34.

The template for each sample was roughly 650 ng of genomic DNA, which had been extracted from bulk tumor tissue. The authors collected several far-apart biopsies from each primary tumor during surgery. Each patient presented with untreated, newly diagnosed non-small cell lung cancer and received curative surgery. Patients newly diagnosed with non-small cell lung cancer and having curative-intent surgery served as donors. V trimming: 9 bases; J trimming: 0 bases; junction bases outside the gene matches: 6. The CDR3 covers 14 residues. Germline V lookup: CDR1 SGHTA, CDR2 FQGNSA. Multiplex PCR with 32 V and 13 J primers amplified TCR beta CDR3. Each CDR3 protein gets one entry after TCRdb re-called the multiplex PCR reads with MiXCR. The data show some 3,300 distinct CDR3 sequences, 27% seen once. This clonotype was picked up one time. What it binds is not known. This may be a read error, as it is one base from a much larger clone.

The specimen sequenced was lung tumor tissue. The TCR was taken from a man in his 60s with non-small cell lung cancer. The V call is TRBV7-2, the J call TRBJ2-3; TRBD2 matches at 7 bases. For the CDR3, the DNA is TGTGCCAGAAGGCTAGCGGCTAGCACAGATACGCAGTATTTT. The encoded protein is CARRLAASTDTQYF.